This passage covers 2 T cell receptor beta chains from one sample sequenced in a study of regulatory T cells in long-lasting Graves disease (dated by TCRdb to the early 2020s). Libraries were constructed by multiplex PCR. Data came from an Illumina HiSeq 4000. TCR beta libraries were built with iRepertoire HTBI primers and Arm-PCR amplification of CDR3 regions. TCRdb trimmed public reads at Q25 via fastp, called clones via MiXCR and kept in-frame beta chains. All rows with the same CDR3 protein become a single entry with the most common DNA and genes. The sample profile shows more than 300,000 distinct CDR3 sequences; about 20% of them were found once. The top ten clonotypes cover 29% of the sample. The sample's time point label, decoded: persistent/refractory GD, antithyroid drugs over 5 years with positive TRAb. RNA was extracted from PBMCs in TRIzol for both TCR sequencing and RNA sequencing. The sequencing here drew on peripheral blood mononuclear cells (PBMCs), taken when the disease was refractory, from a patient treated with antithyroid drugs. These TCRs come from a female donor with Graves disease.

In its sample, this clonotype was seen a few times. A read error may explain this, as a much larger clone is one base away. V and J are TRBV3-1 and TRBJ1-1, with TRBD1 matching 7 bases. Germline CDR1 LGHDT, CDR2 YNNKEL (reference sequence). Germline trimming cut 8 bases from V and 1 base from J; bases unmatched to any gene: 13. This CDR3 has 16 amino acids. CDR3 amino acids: CASGLNRGQRNTEAFF. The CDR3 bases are TGTGCCAGCGGCCTGAACAGGGGACAAAGGAACACTGAAGCTTTCTTT.

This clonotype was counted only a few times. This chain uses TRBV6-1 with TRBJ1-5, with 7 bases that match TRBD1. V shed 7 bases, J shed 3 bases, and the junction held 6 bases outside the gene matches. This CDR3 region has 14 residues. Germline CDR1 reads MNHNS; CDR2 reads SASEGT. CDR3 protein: CASTMTGINQPQHF. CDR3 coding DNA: TGTGCCAGCACGATGACAGGGATCAATCAGCCCCAGCATTTT.